This T cell receptor (beta chain) was sequenced in a study of Graves' ophthalmopathy and Graves' hyperthyroidism. Turning to the study itself: Cases classed as stable hyperthyroidism had no ophthalmopathy within 18 months of follow-up. Study-level points and caveats: Ophthalmopathy cases were distinguished from stable hyperthyroidism by a 13-signature model, reaching about 90% sensitivity and around 81% specificity. Blood samples also showed most expanded thyroid clonotypes exceeding 0.001 frequency.

Patients were diagnosed from clinical symptoms, serum thyroxine, TRAb, thyroid ultrasound and orbital computed tomography. This clonotype was observed once. As yet, its antigen is unknown. Germline-derived CDR1 and CDR2 are SEHNR and FQNEAQ (reference sequence). V was shortened by 5 bases and J by 0 bases, with 20 bases between the two germline ends. The CDR3 sequence is 17 residues long. Amplified material comprised TCR beta CDR3 regions derived from RNA transcripts. Second-round multiplex PCR followed a first-round RT-PCR using HTBI primers. Each CDR3 protein is one row after TCRdb ran MiXCR on the multiplex PCR reads. The profile shows over a million distinct CDR3 sequences, roughly two fifths of them singletons.

The V gene is TRBV7-9, the J gene TRBJ2-7; maybe TRBD2 (7 bases). This receptor was identified in an adult man with Graves' hyperthyroidism. Material: peripheral blood or thyroid tissue (not recorded which). CDR3: CASSQEGAGAFSYEQYF. CDR3 sequence (DNA): TGTGCCAGCAGCCAAGAAGGTGCGGGGGCATTCTCCTACGAGCAGTACTTC.